This is a list of T cell receptor beta chains from one sample in a study of cytomegalovirus exposure and HLA in healthy donors. Produced via immunoSEQ multiplex PCR; TCRdb's table is partial and in-frame only. The sample has under 80,000 clones, approximately 95% seen once. The sequenced sample consisted of PBMCs. Receptor source: a woman aged 18 to 35 in good health and CMV-seronegative. The CDR3 runs from the conserved cysteine through the conserved F or W. Each record gives: D gene, J gene, V gene, clone size, CDR3 DNA, CDR3 protein. A D gene is named only where the DNA matches it firmly. Only part of the rows carry a size: once, few, many, or a class if the clone is expanded.

TRBD2 TRBJ2-3 TRBV10-3 NA TGTGCCATCAGCCAACTAGCGGGGGGCACAGATACGCAGTATTTT CAISQLAGGTDTQYF
NA TRBJ2-3 TRBV28 NA TGTGCCAGCAGCCCTAGCACAGATACGCAGTATTTT CASSPSTDTQYF
TRBD1 TRBJ2-7 TRBV7-6 NA TGTGCCAGCAGTCATAGGACAGGGGCGGTGGAAGAGCAGTACTTC CASSHRTGAVEEQYF
TRBD2 TRBJ2-5 TRBV29-1 once TGCAGCGTCCGAGGGACTAGCGGGGGGGCCGGCCAAGAGACCCAGTACTTC CSVRGTSGGAGQETQYF
NA TRBJ1-5 TRBV19 NA TGTGCCAGTAGTATAGCCTTCTGGGGACAACCAGATCAGCCCCAGCATTTT CASSIAFWGQPDQPQHF
NA TRBJ1-2 TRBV30 NA TGTGCCTGGACGGCAGACCCGGACAGCTATGGCTACACCTTC CAWTADPDSYGYTF
TRBD1 TRBJ1-2 TRBV6-1 NA TGTGCCAGCAGTGAACAGGGGGCGGTTAACTATGGCTACACCTTC CASSEQGAVNYGYTF
NA TRBJ2-5 TRBV14 once TGTGCCAGCAGCCACCACCTCGAGGGCGAGACCCAGTACTTC CASSHHLEGETQYF
NA TRBJ2-1 TRBV2 NA TGTGCCAGCAGTGAAGCCCCTAGCAGCAATGAGCAGTTCTTC CASSEAPSSNEQFF
TRBD1 TRBJ1-5 TRBV2 NA TGTGCCAGCATCCTCGAAATAGGACAGGGGTTACAGCCCCAGCATTTT CASILEIGQGLQPQHF
NA TRBJ2-3 TRBV11-3 NA TGTGCCAGCAGCTCCCTGGTAGCCGGTACGCAGTATTTT CASSSLVAGTQYF
NA TRBJ2-5 TRBV6-1 NA TGTGCCAGCAGTGCGAACAGGGCTTCCACCCAAGAGACCCAGTACTTC CASSANRASTQETQYF
NA TRBJ2-1 TRBV15 NA TGTGCCACCAGCAGGGACCGGGACTTGGGTAATGAGCAGTTCTTC CATSRDRDLGNEQFF
NA TRBJ2-5 TRBV18 NA TGTGCCAGCTCACCCCGGGAGATGCCCAGCCGGGAGACCCAGTACTTC CASSPREMPSRETQYF
NA TRBJ2-1 TRBV4-2 NA TGTGCCAGCAGCCAAGATCTCGGCGGAATCTCCTACAATGAGCAGTTCTTC CASSQDLGGISYNEQFF
NA TRBJ2-2 TRBV29-1 NA TGCAGCGCCGAGGACTCTAATACCGGGGAGCTGTTTTTT CSAEDSNTGELFF
TRBD1 TRBJ2-5 TRBV28 NA TGTGCCAGCAGAGGGGGCCTCGAAGAGACCCAGTACTTC CASRGGLEETQYF
NA TRBJ1-3 TRBV2 NA TGTGCCAGCAGCACCCCATTTCCACAGCCTGGAAACACCATATATTTT CASSTPFPQPGNTIYF
NA TRBJ1-3 TRBV2 NA TGTGCCAGCAGTGACCTGGGGGGTAGAGGAAACACCATATATTTT CASSDLGGRGNTIYF
TRBD1 TRBJ2-7 TRBV5-1 NA TGCGCCAGCAGCGGGGGGACAGGGCCCTCTTCCGAGCAGTACTTC CASSGGTGPSSEQYF
NA TRBJ1-6 TRBV5-1 NA TGCGCCAGCAGCTTTGCTTCCGGGAAGGAGAATTCACCCCTCCACTTT CASSFASGKENSPLHF
TRBD1 TRBJ2-7 TRBV4-2 NA TGTGCCAGCAGCCAGCGACTCAGGGGGAGCTCCTACGAGCAGTACTTC CASSQRLRGSSYEQYF
TRBD2 TRBJ2-2 TRBV5-4 NA TGTGCCAGCAGCCGTAGCGGGAGAGTGAACACCGGGGAGCTGTTTTTT CASSRSGRVNTGELFF
TRBD2 TRBJ2-5 TRBV19 NA TGTGCCAGTAGTTTCGGGGGGGGCTCAGAGACCCAGTACTTC CASSFGGGSETQYF
TRBD2 TRBJ2-5 TRBV6-6 NA TGTGCCAGCAGTTGGGGACTAGCGGGGGAGACCCAGTACTTC CASSWGLAGETQYF
NA TRBJ2-1 TRBV7-2 NA TGTGCCAGCAGTCTACAGGGAGGGAGCAATGAGCAGTTCTTC CASSLQGGSNEQFF
TRBD2 TRBJ2-6 TRBV15 NA TGTGCCACCAGCCTGAGCGGGAGTGGGGCCAACGTCCTGACTTTC CATSLSGSGANVLTF
NA TRBJ1-1 TRBV2 few TGTGCCAGCAGTGAAGACAGTAACACTGAAGCTTTCTTT CASSEDSNTEAFF
NA TRBJ1-1 TRBV5-4 NA TGTGCCAGCAGCTTGGAGGGGCTGCGAACTGAAGCTTTCTTT CASSLEGLRTEAFF
NA TRBJ2-7 TRBV6-5 NA TGTGCCAGCAGTTACGCGCTAGCGAGGTACGAGCAGTACTTC CASSYALARYEQYF
TRBD1 TRBJ1-4 TRBV4-1 NA TGCGCCAGCAGCCAAGCCGGAACAGGGGGTGAAAAACTGTTTTTT CASSQAGTGGEKLFF
NA TRBJ2-1 TRBV27 NA TGTGCCAGCATGGTTAGCGAGGACAATGAGCAGTTCTTC CASMVSEDNEQFF
NA TRBJ1-1 TRBV11-2 NA TGTGCCAGCAGCCACCTCGACAAGAACACTGAAGCTTTCTTT CASSHLDKNTEAFF
NA TRBJ1-1 TRBV5-1 NA TGCGCCAGCGCCTCAACTCCGGGACAAAACACTGAAGCTTTCTTT CASASTPGQNTEAFF
TRBD2 TRBJ2-7 TRBV5-1 once TGCGCCAGCAGCCCTAGCGGGACCTACGAGCAGTACTTC CASSPSGTYEQYF
TRBD1 TRBJ1-6 TRBV19 NA TGTGCCAGTAGTATGAGACCGGGACAGGGGAATAATTCACCCCTCCACTTT CASSMRPGQGNNSPLHF
TRBD1 TRBJ2-5 TRBV27 few TGTGCCAGCAGTACCCAGGGGGCTGGCCAAGAGACCCAGTACTTC CASSTQGAGQETQYF
NA TRBJ2-3 TRBV9 NA TGTGCCAGCCAGGACAATTGGGGTACGCAGTATTTT CASQDNWGTQYF
NA TRBJ1-2 TRBV6-5 NA TGTGCCAGCAGTGACGTACAGAAGTACTATGGCTACACCTTC CASSDVQKYYGYTF
TRBD2 TRBJ2-2 TRBV5-1 NA TGCGCCAGCAGCCCGCGGAGCGGGGTGAACACCGGGGAGCTGTTTTTT CASSPRSGVNTGELFF
TRBD1 TRBJ2-1 TRBV28 NA TGTGCCAGCAGTTTCGCCCGCAGGGGGCTGTACAATGAGCAGTTCTTC CASSFARRGLYNEQFF
TRBD1 TRBJ1-2 TRBV28 NA TGTGCCAGCAGGTCCGGGACAGGGGACGGCTACACCTTC CASRSGTGDGYTF
NA TRBJ2-2 TRBV4-1 NA TGCGCCAGCAGCCAGCGGGACAGTTTATACACCGGGGAGCTGTTTTTT CASSQRDSLYTGELFF
TRBD2 TRBJ2-1 TRBV19 NA TGTGCCAGTAACGTATTAGGGGGACTAGCGGGAGTATCTGAGCAGTTCTTC CASNVLGGLAGVSEQFF
NA TRBJ2-1 TRBV18 NA TGTGCCAGCTCACCACCTACCTACAATGAGCAGTTCTTC CASSPPTYNEQFF
NA TRBJ2-7 TRBV7-9 once TGTGCCAGCAGCCCCGCGGCCCGCTACGAGCAGTACTTC CASSPAARYEQYF
NA TRBJ1-2 TRBV7-6 NA TGTGCCAGCAGCTTAGTAGGGGCAGTTGATGGCTACACCTTC CASSLVGAVDGYTF
TRBD2 TRBJ2-7 TRBV28 NA TGTGCCAGCAGTTTAGGCCTTCGGCGGGGGGATTCCTACGAGCAGTACTTC CASSLGLRRGDSYEQYF
TRBD1 TRBJ1-2 TRBV18 NA TGTGCCAGCGCCATCGGGACAGGGTTTGGCTACACCTTC CASAIGTGFGYTF
NA TRBJ2-1 TRBV7-9 NA TGTGCCAGCAGCACTACCGACGGCTACAATGAGCAGTTCTTC CASSTTDGYNEQFF
TRBD2 TRBJ2-5 TRBV7-3 NA TGTGCCAGCAGCCCGACTAGCGGGAGAGAGACCCAGTACTTC CASSPTSGRETQYF
NA TRBJ1-1 TRBV4-3 NA TGCGCCAGCAGCCAAGATTCTTCTAACACTGAAGCTTTCTTT CASSQDSSNTEAFF
TRBD1 TRBJ1-1 TRBV7-9 once TGTGCCAGCAGCCCGGGACAGTTCAAGACTGAAGCTTTCTTT CASSPGQFKTEAFF